In its sample, the clone carrying this T cell receptor (beta chain) was seen a few times. This specimen belongs to a study of T cell changes during pregnancy in multiple sclerosis. The CDR3 is 13 residues long. Germline V gene lookup returns CDR1 LGHNA and CDR2 YNFKEQ. The V end lost 0 bases, the J end lost 3 bases, and 6 bases lay between the germline ends. Using immunoSEQ multiplex PCR, the repertoire was profiled, and TCRdb retains in-frame clones only, with some absent. The table has more than 55,000 clones, roughly 93% seen once; the top ten hold approximately 1.2%. Sequenced here: peripheral blood, sampled in the second trimester of pregnancy. The sequence was collected from a female donor with multiple sclerosis, enrolled in a pregnancy study. V gene TRBV4-2 combines with J gene TRBJ2-7; D unresolved. CDR3 DNA sequence: TGTGCCAGCAGCCAAGATCGGGTCTACGAGCAGTACTTC. Translating it yields CASSQDRVYEQYF.